The 27 T cell receptor beta chains listed next were all sequenced from one sample in a study of neurological immune-mediated disorders. From the 5' RACE reads, TCRdb called clonotypes with MiXCR, one entry per CDR3 protein. The sample gives about 78,000 distinct CDR3 sequences, just over 5% of which show up once; 2% to 2.5% is in the top ten. The sequenced sample was PBMCs. The receptors derive from a woman aged 30 to 39 with multiple sclerosis.

V is TRBV7-8 and J is TRBJ2-2, with 9 bases matching TRBD2. Germline CDR1 SGHVS, CDR2 FQNEAQ. CDR3 size: 17 residues. V shed 5 bases, J shed 7 bases, and the junction held 14 bases outside the gene matches. The CDR3 loop reads CASSPRLGSGRSGELFF. The CDR3 DNA follows: TGTGCCAGCAGCCCCCGGCTGGGTAGCGGGAGAAGCGGGGAGCTGTTTTTT.

There are many counts of this clonotype. The V call is TRBV5-1, the J call TRBJ2-3, with D unclear. V was pared by 0 bases and J by 0 bases, with 8 bases between. Germline CDR1 is SGHRS and CDR2 is YFSETQ. The CDR3 sequence is 15 residues long. As DNA, the CDR3 is TGCGCCAGCAGCTTGGATCGGCGGAGCACAGATACGCAGTATTTT. Protein sequence: CASSLDRRSTDTQYF.

This clonotype came up many times. V and J are TRBV5-1 and TRBJ1-2; maybe TRBD1 (5 bases). The CDR3 is made up of 15 amino acids. With 3 bases removed from V and 7 bases from J, the gap between germline ends came to 19 bases. CDR1 and CDR2 (germline): SGHRS, YFSETQ. CDR3 DNA sequence: TGCGCCAGCAGCTCCCCGAGTCCAGGGAGGCTTGGCTACACCTTC. This translates into CASSSPSPGRLGYTF. Full variable domain (remainder filled in from reference TRBV5-1 and TRBJ1-2): KAGVTQTPRYLIKTRGQQVTLSCSPISGHRSVSWYQQTPGQGLQFLFEYFSETQRNKGNFPGRFSGRQFSNSRSEMNVSTLELGDSALYLCASSSPSPGRLGYTFGSGTRLTVV.

Ten or more counts support this clonotype. The chain combines TRBV5-5 with TRBJ2-1; D could derive from TRBD1 or TRBD2 (5 bases each). CDR3 length: 14 amino acids. V was shortened by 6 bases and J by 6 bases, with 16 bases between the two germline ends. The V gene's germline CDR1 is SGHKS and CDR2 YYEKEE (reference sequence). CDR3 region: CASTNGRGPNEQFF. In DNA form, the CDR3 reads TGTGCCAGCACAAATGGCCGGGGCCCCAATGAGCAGTTCTTC.

Details on this clonotype: Compared with germline, one end of the junction differs, possibly owing to a read error. The chain links TRBV6-1 to TRBJ2-1, with a weak D call TRBD2 (6 bases). This CDR3 contains 12 residues. Germline loops: CDR1 MNHNS, CDR2 SASEGT. Here the CDR3 DNA reads TGTGACAGCATTACTCTAGGGACTGGGCAGTTCTTC. Translation gives CDSITLGTGQFF.

This clonotype has at least ten counts. The gene calls are TRBV3-1 and TRBJ2-1; no firm D call. This CDR3 comprises 17 residues. Germline-derived CDR1 and CDR2 are LGHDT and YNNKEL (reference sequence). With 0 bases removed from V and 7 bases from J, the gap between germline ends came to 19 bases. CDR3 sequence (DNA): TGTGCCAGCAGCCAAGATGCAGGCAGGCGTCCCGGGAATGAGCAGTTCTTC. Translation: CASSQDAGRRPGNEQFF.

This clonotype was seen ten or more times. The CDR3 is CASRSRGRGEQYV. The CDR3 DNA follows: TGTGCCAGCCGATCGAGAGGGCGGGGCGAGCAGTACGTC. The chain uses TRBV7-2 and TRBJ2-7; a possible D gene is TRBD2 (6 bases). CDR1 and CDR2 (germline): SGHTA, FQGNSA. The CDR3 spans 13 residues. Trimming removed 8 bases at V and 6 bases at J, with 17 bases between.

The table lists this clonotype with a few counts. This chain joins TRBV7-2 and TRBJ2-4, with a possible D match to TRBD1 (6 bases). Germline values: CDR1 SGHTA, CDR2 FQGNSA. The CDR3 is 15 amino acids. V was pared by 1 base and J by 1 base, with 8 bases between. The CDR3 nucleotides are TGTGCCAGCAGCTTAGACAGGGATGCCAAAAACATTCAGTACTTC. It yields the protein CASSLDRDAKNIQYF.

This clonotype was detected many times. Here the CDR3 reads CASSLFRGDSEKLFF. In DNA form, the CDR3 reads TGTGCCAGCAGTTTATTTAGGGGAGACTCTGAAAAACTGTTTTTT. The chain couples TRBV12-3 or TRBV12-4 to TRBJ1-4; TRBD1 might be the D (5 bases). V lost 2 bases, J lost 7 bases, and 14 bases lay in between. The CDR3 is 15 amino acids.

In its sample, this clonotype was seen many times. The rearrangement joins TRBV20-1 to TRBJ2-5; TRBD2 agrees at 8 bases. V dropped 2 bases and J dropped 2; count of bases not matched to a gene: 10. The CDR3 extends over 16 amino acids. CDR1 and CDR2 from the germline V gene are DFQATT and SNEGSKA (reference sequence). CDR3 in DNA: TGCAGTGCTAGACAGATTCTGGGACTAGGTCAAGAGACCCAGTACTTC. It translates to CSARQILGLGQETQYF.

The sample holds many counts of this clonotype. The chain recombines TRBV5-1 with TRBJ2-1; 12 bases fit TRBD1. Trimming at V came to 5 bases and at J to 9 bases, leaving 15 bases not matched to a gene. The CDR3 spans 17 residues. The germline V gene encodes CDR1 SGHRS and CDR2 YFSETQ. This CDR3 reads CASRSTPGTGGGGEQFF. CDR3 coding DNA: TGCGCCAGCAGGAGTACTCCCGGGACAGGGGGCGGTGGTGAGCAGTTCTTC.

This clonotype was seen ten or more times. J is TRBJ1-1 and V is TRBV14; D remains ambiguous. V lost 4 bases and J lost 1, with 7 bases in between. Germline V gene sequence: CDR1 SGHDN, CDR2 FVKESK. There are 13 residues in the CDR3. In nucleotides, the CDR3 is TGTGCCAGCAGCCGGCAGGCGAACACTGAAGCTTTCTTT. This sequence encodes CASSRQANTEAFF.

This clonotype occurred many times. The gene calls are TRBV15 and TRBJ2-3; D not resolved. The germline V and J ends were trimmed by 2 bases and 1 base, with 4 bases remaining between them. The CDR3 runs 13 residues. Germline lookup yields CDR1 LNHNV and CDR2 YYDKDF (reference sequence). In DNA form, the CDR3 reads TGTGCCACCAGCAGATTGGGCACAGATACGCAGTATTTT. Translating it yields CATSRLGTDTQYF.

This clonotype was picked up many times. The gene calls are TRBV20-1 and TRBJ1-3, with 9 bases lining up with TRBD1. J gave up 2 bases and V 6 bases, and 8 bases lay outside the gene matches. The CDR3 contains 15 residues. Germline V CDR1 and CDR2: DFQATT, SNEGSKA (reference sequence). The CDR3 protein is CSAPMTGGPGNTIYF. The CDR3 DNA follows: TGCAGTGCCCCTATGACAGGGGGGCCTGGAAACACCATATATTTT.

This clonotype was counted ten times or more. The chain has TRBV20-1 and TRBJ2-1, with TRBD2 matching over 8 bases. The CDR3 consists of 14 residues. Germline V lookup: CDR1 DFQATT, CDR2 SNEGSKA (reference sequence). V lost 1 base and J lost 4; bases outside the gene matches: 3. CDR3 coding DNA: TGCAGTGCTAGAGCAGCGGGGGTTTACAATGAGCAGTTCTTC. Amino acid sequence: CSARAAGVYNEQFF.

Concerning this clonotype itself: At one boundary the junction diverges from the germline segment, which might be a read error. The CDR3, as DNA: TGTGCCATCAGTGGTAGCTCCTCCAATGAGCAGTTCTTC. Protein sequence: CAISGSSSNEQFF. This chain connects TRBV10-3 to TRBJ2-1; D not resolved. Per the germline V gene, CDR1 is ENHRY and CDR2 is SYGVKD. The CDR3 runs 13 residues.

In this sample, this clonotype turned up many times. The V and J genes are TRBV28 and TRBJ2-6, with a tentative D call TRBD1 (7 bases). Germline CDR1 MDHEN, CDR2 SYDVKM. Deletions cut 11 bases from V and 4 bases from J, with 21 bases between. CDR3 size: 16 residues. CDR3 sequence: CAALRQGGVGANVLTF. CDR3 nucleotides: TGTGCCGCCCTTAGGCAGGGGGGCGTAGGGGCCAACGTCCTGACTTTC.

The table lists this clonotype with a count of one. This may arise from a read error, as a much more abundant clone is one base away. The chain carries TRBV5-1 and TRBJ1-2, with D perhaps TRBD1 (6 bases). Germline lookup yields CDR1 SGHRS and CDR2 YFSETQ. V lost 4 bases, J lost 9 bases, and 19 bases lay in between. This CDR3 region has 14 residues. The CDR3 coding sequence is TGCGCCAGCAGCAGCCCGGGACATGGAGGAAGCTACACCTTC. The encoded protein is CASSSPGHGGSYTF.

This clonotype showed up many times. The V gene is TRBV6-6, the J gene TRBJ2-2, with 8 bases matching TRBD1. The CDR3 is 15 residues long. With V trimmed by 2 bases and J by 1 base, 0 bases remained unmatched. CDR1 and CDR2 (germline): MNHNY, SVGAGI (reference sequence). The CDR3 coding sequence is TGTGCCAGCAGTTACGGGACAGGGAACACCGGGGAGCTGTTTTTT. The encoded protein is CASSYGTGNTGELFF.

The chain joins TRBV6-2 or TRBV6-3 to TRBJ1-1; the match to TRBD1 covers 10 bases. V was clipped by 8 bases and J by 4 bases; unmatched bases: 7. The germline V gene encodes CDR1 MNHEY and CDR2 SVGEGT. CDR3 length: 14 amino acids. This chain's CDR3 is CASLDRGVVTEAFF. The CDR3 region has the DNA TGTGCCAGCTTGGACAGGGGGGTGGTCACTGAAGCTTTCTTT.

The sample holds a few counts of this clonotype. J is TRBJ2-2 and V is TRBV29-1, with TRBD2 as a possible D gene (7 bases). The CDR3 length is 13 residues. Per germline, CDR1 SQVTM and CDR2 ANQGSEA. The V end was cut by 2 bases, the J end by 5 bases, with 9 bases between. The CDR3 spells CSVERGGTGELFF. The CDR3 DNA sequence: TGCAGCGTTGAAAGGGGGGGGACCGGGGAGCTGTTTTTT.

This chain connects TRBV24-1 to TRBJ1-3, with a weak D call TRBD1 (6 bases). Germline CDR1 reads KGHDR; CDR2 reads SFDVKD. V lost 2 bases and J lost 0, with 10 bases in between. The CDR3 spans 16 residues. CDR3 bases: TGTGCCACCAGTGATTCGGACAGAGGCTCTGGAAACACCATATATTTT. It translates to CATSDSDRGSGNTIYF.

At least ten counts were recorded for this clonotype. The chain is built from TRBV5-1 and TRBJ2-1; tentative D call: TRBD1 (6 bases). Trimming left V 7 bases short and J 0 bases short, with 14 bases between. CDR3 size: 15 residues. CDR1 is SGHRS, CDR2 YFSETQ, per germline. CDR3 sequence (DNA): TGCGCCAGCGGAAACAGGGACAACTCCTACAATGAGCAGTTCTTC. This sequence encodes CASGNRDNSYNEQFF.

This chain links TRBV29-1 with TRBJ1-1; possibly TRBD1 for D (6 bases). The germline gives CDR1 SQVTM, CDR2 ANQGSEA. The CDR3 sequence is 13 residues long. V shed 6 bases and J shed 3 bases, with 14 bases lying between them. The CDR3 DNA reads TGCAGCGTCGCCGGACAGCGGGACACTGAAGCTTTCTTT. Translated: CSVAGQRDTEAFF.

This clonotype showed up many times. The rearrangement links TRBV12-3 or TRBV12-4 to TRBJ1-1; D gene uncertain. The CDR3 spans 15 residues. V gave up 7 bases and J gave up 4 bases, with 19 bases separating them. The CDR3 region is CASIPGSGRRTEAFF. Written as DNA, the CDR3 is TGTGCCAGCATTCCTGGGTCTGGCAGGCGCACTGAAGCTTTCTTT.

This clonotype was found many times. V is TRBV5-6 and J is TRBJ2-1; 14 bases are shared with TRBD2. This CDR3 contains 17 residues. Germline V lookup: CDR1 SGHDT, CDR2 YYEEEE. V shed 4 bases and J 5 bases; nucleotides not matched to a gene: 8. The CDR3 here is CASSGRGTSGRHNEQFF. The CDR3 bases are TGTGCCAGCAGCGGGCGCGGGACTAGCGGGAGACACAATGAGCAGTTCTTC.

This clonotype was seen only a few times. The rearrangement links TRBV5-1 to TRBJ2-2; TRBD1 aligns across 8 bases. The V gene's germline CDR1 is SGHRS and CDR2 YFSETQ. The trim removed 0 bases at V and 1 base at J, leaving 2 bases unmatched. This CDR3 has 16 amino acids. The CDR3 region is CASSLAGTGNTGELFF. The DNA of the CDR3 is TGCGCCAGCAGCTTGGCCGGGACAGGGAACACCGGGGAGCTGTTTTTT.